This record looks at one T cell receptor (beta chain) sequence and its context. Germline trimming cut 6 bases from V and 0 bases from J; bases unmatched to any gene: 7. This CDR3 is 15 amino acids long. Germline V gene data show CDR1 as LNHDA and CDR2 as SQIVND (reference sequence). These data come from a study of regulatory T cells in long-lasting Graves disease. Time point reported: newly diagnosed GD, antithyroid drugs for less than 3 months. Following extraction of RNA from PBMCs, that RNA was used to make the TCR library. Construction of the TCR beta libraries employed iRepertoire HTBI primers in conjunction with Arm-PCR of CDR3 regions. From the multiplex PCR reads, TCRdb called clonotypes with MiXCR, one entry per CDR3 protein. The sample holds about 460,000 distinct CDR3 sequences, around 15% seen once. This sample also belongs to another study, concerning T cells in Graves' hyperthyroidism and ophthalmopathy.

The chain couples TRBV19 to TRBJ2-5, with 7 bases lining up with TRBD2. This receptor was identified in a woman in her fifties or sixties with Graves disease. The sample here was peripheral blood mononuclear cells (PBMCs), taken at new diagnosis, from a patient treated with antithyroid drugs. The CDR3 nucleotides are TGTGCCAGTAGGTCCCCCACTAGCGACCAAGAGACCCAGTACTTC. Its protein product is CASRSPTSDQETQYF. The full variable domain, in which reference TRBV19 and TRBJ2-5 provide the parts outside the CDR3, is DGGITQSPKYLFRKEGQNVTLSCEQNLNHDAMYWYRQDPGQGLRLIYYSQIVNDFQKGDIAEGYSVSREKKESFPLTVTSAQKNPTAFYLCASRSPTSDQETQYFGPGTRLLVL.